The T cell receptor beta chain under discussion was sequenced for a study of blood T cell repertoires in COVID-19. Turning to the study itself: Sites across the United States, Italy and Spain contributed samples from acute and convalescent COVID-19.

Trimming pared 6 bases from V and 2 bases from J, leaving 19 bases between. This CDR3 has 16 amino acids. Germline CDR1 MDHEN, CDR2 SYDVKM. Generated by immunoSEQ multiplex PCR, the TCRdb table keeps only in-frame clones and is missing some. The data show fewer than 250,000 clones, about 82% seen once. The rearrangement uses TRBV28 and TRBJ1-2; D gene unclear. The TCR was taken from a woman aged 50 to 60 who had recovered from COVID-19. The sample comprised PBMCs or T cells enriched from blood (not recorded which). The CDR3 bases are TGTGCCAGCAGCATTCCCGGCCTACAGTTAAACTATGGCTACACCTTC. Its protein is CASSIPGLQLNYGYTF.